This record concerns one TCR beta chain sequence. Its antigen remains unknown. These data belong to a study of beta chain features in type 1 diabetes. Study-level findings and limits: Cells expressing TCR highly could be over-represented by cDNA sequencing. People with Type 1 diabetes carried modestly yet significantly shorter TCRB CDR3s in all four CD4+ subsets.

This CDR3 comprises 14 residues. The trim removed 5 bases at V and 8 bases at J, leaving 7 bases unmatched. Germline V lookup: CDR1 SNHLY, CDR2 FYNNEI. Expressed TCRB transcripts got sequenced, as all isolated RNA was reverse transcribed. Each sample of naive, central memory or regulatory T cells had, on average, about 3.6 million reads. Data came from immunoSEQ multiplex PCR; TCRdb stores just in-frame clones and leaves some out. The data show 130,000 or so clones, approximately 15% seen once. Sequencing was done on a sample of central memory CD4+ T cells from blood. This receptor was taken from a man aged 18 to 29 with type 1 diabetes. V and J are TRBV2 and TRBJ1-4; TRBD1 matches at 8 bases. The CDR3 coding sequence is TGTGCCAGCAGTAGGGACAGGAGGGTCGAAAAACTGTTTTTT. This codes for CASSRDRRVEKLFF.